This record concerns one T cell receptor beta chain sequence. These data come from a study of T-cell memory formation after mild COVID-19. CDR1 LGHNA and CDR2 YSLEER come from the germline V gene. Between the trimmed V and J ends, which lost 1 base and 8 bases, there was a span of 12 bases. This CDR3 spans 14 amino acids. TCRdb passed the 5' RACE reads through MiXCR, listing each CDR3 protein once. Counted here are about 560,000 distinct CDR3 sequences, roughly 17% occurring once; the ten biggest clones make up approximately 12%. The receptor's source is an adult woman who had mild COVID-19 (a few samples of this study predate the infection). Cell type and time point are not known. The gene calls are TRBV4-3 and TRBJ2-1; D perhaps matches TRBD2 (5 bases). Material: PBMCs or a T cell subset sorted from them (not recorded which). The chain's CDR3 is CASSQGLLRDEQFF. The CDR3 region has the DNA TGCGCCAGCAGCCAAGGACTACTTCGGGATGAGCAGTTCTTC.